These 24 T cell receptor beta chains came from one sample sequenced in a study of T-cell memory formation after mild COVID-19. TCRdb re-called the 5' RACE reads through MiXCR, storing one row per CDR3 protein. Of some 490,000 distinct CDR3 sequences detected, 18% appear once; the ten largest clones hold roughly 12%. The sample consisted of PBMCs or a T cell subset sorted from them (not recorded which). All receptors derive from an adult woman who had mild COVID-19 (a few samples of this study predate the infection). Cell type and time point are not known.

This clonotype was observed a few times. The chain recombines TRBV7-8 with TRBJ2-7; perhaps D is TRBD1 or TRBD2 (5 bases each). Trimming took 2 bases from V and 5 from J, leaving 10 bases between them. The germline gives CDR1 SGHVS, CDR2 FQNEAQ. The length of the CDR3 is 13 residues. The CDR3: CASSLSGSNEQYF. The CDR3, as DNA: TGTGCCAGCAGCTTATCAGGGAGCAACGAGCAGTACTTC. Full variable domain (remainder filled in from reference TRBV7-8 and TRBJ2-7): GAGVSQSPRYKVAKRGQDVALRCDPISGHVSLFWYQQALGQGPEFLTYFQNEAQLDKSGLPSDRFFAERPEGSVSTLKIQRTQQEDSAVYLCASSLSGSNEQYFGPGTRLTVT.

This clonotype was counted between two and nine times. The rearrangement links TRBV28 to TRBJ2-7; D call uncertain. The CDR3 has 15 residues. CDR1 is MDHEN and CDR2 is SYDVKM in the germline V gene. Trimming stripped 5 bases from V and 0 bases from J, with 14 bases between. CDR3 DNA sequence: TGTGCCAGCAGTAGAGGACCAACGCTCTCCTACGAGCAGTACTTC. This encodes CASSRGPTLSYEQYF.

This sequence joins TRBV28 and TRBJ2-1; TRBD1 matches 8 bases. The CDR3 totals 17 residues. J gave up 2 bases and V 4 bases, and 10 bases lay outside the gene matches. The germline gives CDR1 MDHEN, CDR2 SYDVKM. DNA for the CDR3: TGTGCCAGCAGTTCCAGGACAGGGCCCGGGGCCTACAATGAGCAGTTCTTC. Its protein product is CASSSRTGPGAYNEQFF.

This clonotype was counted a few times. V and J are TRBV5-5 and TRBJ2-3; 10 bases agree with TRBD1. The CDR3 is 15 amino acids. V lost 5 bases, J lost 6 bases, and 9 bases stayed unmatched. Germline V gene sequence: CDR1 SGHKS, CDR2 YYEKEE (reference sequence). The CDR3 loop is CASRTRDRGRDTQYF. The CDR3 nucleotides read TGTGCCAGCAGGACGAGGGACAGGGGACGGGATACGCAGTATTTT.

The chain is built from TRBV12-3 or TRBV12-4 and TRBJ2-5; D unresolved. V was clipped by 6 bases and J by 0 bases, with 11 bases between them. The CDR3 is 14 residues long. The chain's CDR3 is CASSPLLYQETQYF. DNA for the CDR3: TGTGCCAGCAGCCCCCTTCTGTACCAAGAGACCCAGTACTTC.

This clonotype has at least ten counts. The CDR3 coding sequence is TGTGCCAGCACCCTGGGGGCGGGAAACCAGTTCTTC. Residues: CASTLGAGNQFF. The genes are TRBV6-2 or TRBV6-3 and TRBJ2-1; D possibly matches TRBD1 or TRBD2 (6 bases each). This CDR3 is built from 12 residues. V gave up 7 bases and J gave up 13 bases, with 17 bases separating them. CDR1 MNHEY and CDR2 SVGEGT come from the germline V gene.

This chain links TRBV5-1 with TRBJ2-7; possible D gene TRBD1, 6 bases. Trimming left V 2 bases short and J 3 bases short, with 15 bases between. Per the germline V gene, CDR1 is SGHRS and CDR2 is YFSETQ. There are 15 residues in the CDR3. The CDR3 sequence is CASSLRGTHVYEQYF. In DNA form, the CDR3 reads TGCGCCAGCAGCTTAAGGGGGACACACGTCTACGAGCAGTACTTC.

This clonotype has a handful of counts. The chain recombines TRBV6-5 with TRBJ2-7; TRBD2 agrees at 7 bases. The CDR3 contains 14 residues. Germline V gene lookup returns CDR1 MNHEY and CDR2 SVGAGI. V gave up 5 bases and J gave up 4 bases; unmatched junction bases: 8. CDR3: CASSTGGSGYEQYF. The CDR3 region has the DNA TGTGCCAGCAGTACCGGCGGGAGCGGGTACGAGCAGTACTTC.

Only a few counts were recorded for this clonotype. This rearrangement joins TRBV5-6 to TRBJ1-1; 7 nucleotides line up with TRBD1. CDR3 size: 15 residues. Germline V gene sequence: CDR1 SGHDT, CDR2 YYEEEE. Trimming cost V 0 bases and J 5 bases; bases outside gene matches: 7. This CDR3 reads CASSLAGGGRTEAFF. The CDR3 DNA reads TGTGCCAGCAGCTTGGCGGGAGGGGGCAGGACTGAAGCTTTCTTT.

This chain links TRBV20-1 with TRBJ1-1; 11 bases line up with TRBD1. The CDR3 sequence is 12 residues long. The germline gives CDR1 DFQATT, CDR2 SNEGSKA (reference sequence). CDR3 sequence: CNPLEDRGQAFF. CDR3 coding DNA: TGCAACCCGCTTGAGGACAGGGGGCAAGCTTTCTTT.

This clonotype was detected a few times. This sequence joins TRBV30 and TRBJ2-7; D call uncertain. V shed 3 bases and J shed 0 bases, with 6 bases lying between them. CDR3 length: 12 amino acids. The V gene's germline CDR1 is GTSNPN and CDR2 SVGIG (reference sequence). DNA for the CDR3: TGTGCCTGGAGGGACCTCTCCTACGAGCAGTACTTC. Amino acid sequence: CAWRDLSYEQYF.

The CDR3 DNA is TGCGCCAGCTACAGTACATGGACAGCGAACACTGAAGCTTTCTTT. Translated: CASYSTWTANTEAFF. V and J are TRBV5-1 and TRBJ1-1; D is possibly TRBD1 (6 bases). V was pared by 7 bases and J by 1 base, with 17 bases between. The CDR3 is 15 amino acids. CDR1 and CDR2 (germline): SGHRS, YFSETQ. Full variable domain (remainder filled in from reference TRBV5-1 and TRBJ1-1): KAGVTQTPRYLIKTRGQQVTLSCSPISGHRSVSWYQQTPGQGLQFLFEYFSETQRNKGNFPGRFSGRQFSNSRSEMNVSTLELGDSALYLCASYSTWTANTEAFFGQGTRLTVV.

Ten or more counts support this clonotype. The V and J genes are TRBV12-3 or TRBV12-4 and TRBJ1-2, with D unclear. The germline V and J ends were trimmed by 1 base and 4 bases, with 1 base remaining between them. The CDR3 sequence is 11 residues long. Here the CDR3 reads CASSLGYGYTF. The CDR3 DNA is TGTGCCAGCAGTTTAGGCTATGGCTACACCTTC.

This chain joins TRBV30 and TRBJ1-2; possibly TRBD1 for D (5 bases). Germline-derived CDR1 and CDR2 are GTSNPN and SVGIG (reference sequence). Trimming shortened V by 3 bases and J by 2 bases, and 13 bases separated the two germline ends. The CDR3 contains 14 residues. The CDR3 DNA is TGTGCCTGGAGCCCCCTGGGGGGGAACTATGGCTACACCTTC. Encoded protein: CAWSPLGGNYGYTF.

This clonotype was counted between two and nine times. V is TRBV7-2 and J is TRBJ2-3; D gene ambiguous. This CDR3 region has 15 residues. V gave up 1 base and J gave up 6 bases, with 14 bases separating them. Looked up from germline, CDR1 is SGHTA and CDR2 is FQGNSA. The CDR3 protein is CASSLGNVSPDTQYF. The CDR3 bases are TGTGCCAGCAGCTTAGGGAATGTTAGCCCGGATACGCAGTATTTT. Full variable domain (missing parts from reference TRBV7-2 and TRBJ2-3): GAGVSQSPSNKVTEKGKDVELRCDPISGHTALYWYRQSLGQGLEFLIYFQGNSAPDKSGLPSDRFSAERTGGSVSTLTIQRTQQEDSAVYLCASSLGNVSPDTQYFGPGTRLTVL.

The CDR3 DNA reads TGTGCCAGCAGCCAATTCGGCGGAGGGATCGGTACCGGGGAGCTGTTTTTT. It encodes CASSQFGGGIGTGELFF. V usage is TRBV3-1 and J usage is TRBJ2-2, with a possible D match to TRBD2 (6 bases). The CDR3 spans 17 residues. Germline lookup yields CDR1 LGHDT and CDR2 YNNKEL (reference sequence). The ends were cut back, 2 bases at V and 5 bases at J, with 18 bases in the middle.

This clonotype was detected a few times. This chain joins TRBV7-8 and TRBJ1-4; D is ambiguous. The CDR3 extends over 14 amino acids. V was pared by 3 bases and J by 7 bases, with 12 bases between. Germline values: CDR1 SGHVS, CDR2 FQNEAQ. The CDR3 loop reads CASSFGRRGEKLFF. CDR3 DNA: TGTGCCAGCAGCTTCGGCAGGAGAGGTGAAAAACTGTTTTTT.

This clonotype was seen a few times. This chain uses TRBV7-3 with TRBJ2-1; no reliable D call. The germline CDR1 and CDR2 sequences are SGHTA and FQGTGA. The CDR3 consists of 13 residues. Trimming shortened V by 5 bases and J by 6 bases, and 11 bases separated the two germline ends. In DNA, the CDR3 is TGTGCCAGCAGCCGATCGGAGTTCAATGAGCAGTTCTTC. It is translated as CASSRSEFNEQFF.

V gene TRBV7-9 combines with J gene TRBJ1-6; possible D gene TRBD1, 6 bases. V dropped 5 bases and J dropped 9 bases, with 14 bases sitting between them. Germline CDR1 SEHNR, CDR2 FQNEAQ (reference sequence). This CDR3 spans 14 amino acids. The CDR3 DNA reads TGTGCCAGCAGCGAATTACAGGGTACTTCACCCCTCCACTTT. It specifies CASSELQGTSPLHF.

V gene TRBV7-2 combines with J gene TRBJ2-3; D unclear. V was cut by 5 bases and J by 4 bases, with 10 bases left in between. Germline values: CDR1 SGHTA, CDR2 FQGNSA. The CDR3 spans 13 residues. DNA of the CDR3: TGTGCCAGCAGCGGCGGCGGCGCAGATACGCAGTATTTT. Protein: CASSGGGADTQYF.

The sample holds many counts of this clonotype. V is TRBV4-3 and J is TRBJ2-7; possible D gene TRBD2, 5 bases. This CDR3 has 14 residues. V lost 0 bases, J lost 4 bases, and 10 bases lay in between. Germline loops: CDR1 LGHNA, CDR2 YSLEER. The CDR3 region has the DNA TGCGCCAGCAGCCAAGATCGGGGTGGATACGAGCAGTACTTC. Translating gives CASSQDRGGYEQYF.

This clonotype was detected only a few times. V gene TRBV7-7 combines with J gene TRBJ2-3; 9 bases are shared with TRBD2. Germline CDR1 SSHAT, CDR2 FNYEAQ (reference sequence). The CDR3 has 17 residues. The CDR3 here is CASPNRGGTSSTDTQYF. In DNA, the CDR3 is TGTGCTAGTCCTAACCGTGGAGGGACTAGCAGCACAGATACGCAGTATTTT.

This clonotype was counted a few times. The chain joins TRBV6-5 to TRBJ1-1; a weak D match, TRBD1 (6 bases). V was cut by 5 bases and J by 0 bases, with 13 bases left in between. The CDR3 is 15 amino acids. Germline V lookup: CDR1 MNHEY, CDR2 SVGAGI. The CDR3 DNA reads TGTGCCAGCAGTGGAGGGGGACACATGAACACTGAAGCTTTCTTT. Translation: CASSGGGHMNTEAFF.

This chain connects TRBV20-1 to TRBJ1-4, with D possibly TRBD1 on 6 matching bases. Trimming took off 1 base at V and 0 bases at J, with 6 bases between the two ends. The V gene's germline CDR1 is DFQATT and CDR2 SNEGSKA (reference sequence). There are 14 residues in the CDR3. The CDR3 DNA is TGCAGTGCTAGAGGGACAGCAACTAATGAAAAACTGTTTTTT. This gives the protein CSARGTATNEKLFF.